Listed below are T cell receptor beta chains from one sample, sequenced in a study of response to subunit inactivated influenza vaccine. In TCRdb, the RT-PCR reads were re-called with MiXCR into one record per CDR3 protein. Of about 500,000 distinct CDR3 sequences listed, 16% are singletons. The sample consisted of CD4+ T cells sorted from PBMCs, taken less than 30 months after vaccination. These receptors were taken from a man between 50 and 75 years old who received an inactivated influenza vaccine. Both conserved end residues are part of each CDR3.

v_gene | len | CDR3aa
TRBV20-1 | 11 | CSARSQMSQYF
TRBV28 | 14 | CASSFLGEAYEQYF
TRBV7-2 | 16 | CASSLNSGAVPGELFF
TRBV11-2 | 15 | CASSGTRGRGKTQYF
TRBV6-2/TRBV6-3 | 12 | CASSYEGTEAFF
TRBV20-1 | 14 | CSARSGTVSYEQYF
TRBV30 | 15 | CAWSLGGTNTGELFF
TRBV6-1 | 15 | CASRQTSGGSYEQYF
TRBV10-3 | 12 | CAIMGRGYGYTF
TRBV27 | 13 | CASSFTGRDTQYF
TRBV20-1 | 18 | CSARDMRTGRLSTGELFF
TRBV4-2 | 16 | CASSQDLAGATDTQYF
TRBV20-1 | 13 | CSAARVLGETQYF
TRBV4-3 | 16 | CASSQDLGTVQETQYF
TRBV5-1 | 15 | CASSSTSGSTDTQYF
TRBV10-3 | 11 | CAISYRGEAFF
TRBV15 | 15 | CATSRNRLHTYEQYF
TRBV5-1 | 11 | CFRQGACEQYF
TRBV5-6 | 15 | CASSLKGRGRFEQYF
TRBV5-1 | 14 | CASSSTTGVGEQYF
TRBV11-3 | 12 | CASSSGPGEQFF
TRBV5-1 | 18 | CASSLAGTGSTSTDTQYF
TRBV20-1 | 14 | CSARGAGGLNEQFF
TRBV6-2/TRBV6-3 | 14 | CASNTGGGNQPQHF
TRBV20-1 | 15 | CSARDLGQLGDTQYF
TRBV5-1 | 14 | CASRSPGQAYEQYF
TRBV20-1 | 13 | CSAKTGLGDEQYF
TRBV28 | 13 | CASKGGGTDTQYF
TRBV5-1 | 15 | CASSLVTVSRYEQFF
TRBV20-1 | 14 | CSARGTLHYNEQFF
TRBV29-1 | 12 | CSVLANQETQYF
TRBV14 | 13 | CASRGLEPYEQYF
TRBV29-1 | 15 | CSVAPGLAGSHEQYF
TRBV2 | 13 | CASSSTVANVLTF
TRBV28 | 14 | CAIRQGNSNQPQHF
TRBV6-6 | 12 | CATGQSTGELFF
TRBV4-3 | 14 | CASSQDLLAYEQYF
TRBV7-8 | 16 | CASTTSGGSNTGELFF
TRBV12-3/TRBV12-4 | 14 | CASSLGVGGNTIYF
TRBV6-1 | 14 | CASSTGVAAAVRLF
TRBV5-1 | 15 | CASSLDRMNTGELFF
TRBV4-3 | 12 | CASSHWDRTYTF
TRBV29-1 | 11 | CSVGTGNEQYF
TRBV10-3 | 16 | CAISDFNRGNTDTQYF
TRBV3-1 | 19 | CASSLSTLFRGTYQETQYF
TRBV10-3 | 15 | CAISDSAGGTGELFF
TRBV3-1 | 13 | CASSQVANEKLFF
TRBV5-1 | 14 | CASGEGGSTDTQYF
TRBV10-1 | 15 | CASSEFAGGTEKLFF